This entry lists 25 T cell receptor beta chains sequenced from one sample in a study of Ad26.COV2.S vaccination and SARS-CoV-2 variants. Sequencing was performed with immunoSEQ multiplex PCR; in TCRdb, only in-frame clones are kept and a portion is missing. The table records hundreds of thousands of clones, around 88% of them present only once. As to treatment: roughly 18 received Ad26.COV2.S at low or high dose, single or two shots; several received placebo; per-sample allocation not given. Material that was analyzed had been drawn on day 63 after the first vaccine or placebo injection. Sequenced material: peripheral blood, taken in a trial of Ad26.COV2.S vaccine versus placebo. The receptors originated from a person aged 18-60 years who received the Ad26.COV2.S COVID-19 vaccine or a placebo.

The chain recombines TRBV2 with TRBJ2-1, with 10 nucleotides matching TRBD1. The length of the CDR3 is 15 residues. Germline CDR1 reads SNHLY; CDR2 reads FYNNEI. Unmatched junction bases numbered 11, after V lost 7 bases and J lost 8 bases. The CDR3 reads CASNSLSDRGHEQFF. The CDR3 DNA reads TGTGCCAGCAATTCCCTTTCCGACAGGGGGCATGAGCAGTTCTTC.

This chain joins TRBV6-1 and TRBJ2-3; 8 nucleotides match TRBD1. Per the germline V gene, CDR1 is MNHNS and CDR2 is SASEGT. V dropped 1 base and J dropped 4; count of bases not matched to a gene: 4. This CDR3 comprises 15 residues. DNA of the CDR3: TGTGCCAGCAGTGAAGTCACAGGGGGTCCAGATACGCAGTATTTT. Protein product: CASSEVTGGPDTQYF.

J is TRBJ2-3 and V is TRBV5-1, with D unclear. Germline CDR1 SGHRS, CDR2 YFSETQ. CDR3 length equals 14 residues. Deletions cut 0 bases from V and 6 bases from J, with 11 bases between. The CDR3 bases are TGCGCCAGCAGCTTGGGTACCCGCTCGGATACGCAGTATTTT. This codes for CASSLGTRSDTQYF.

This clone was detected a few times. The chain carries TRBV3-1 (or the pseudogene TRBV3-2) and TRBJ1-6; the D is unclear. Per germline, CDR1 LGHDT and CDR2 YNNKEL (reference sequence). CDR3 size: 13 residues. The ends were cut back, 1 base at V and 8 bases at J, with 6 bases in the middle. The CDR3 DNA is TGTGCCAGCAGCCAAGCTGGGGATTCACCCCTCCACTTT. Translation gives CASSQAGDSPLHF.

The J gene is TRBJ1-1, the V gene TRBV6-2 or TRBV6-3; D gene ambiguous. The germline gives CDR1 MNHEY, CDR2 SVGEGT. V lost 1 base and J lost 1, with 4 bases in between. This CDR3 contains 13 residues. CDR3: CASSYWGNTEAFF. Written as DNA, the CDR3 is TGTGCCAGCAGTTACTGGGGGAACACTGAAGCTTTCTTT.

The chain couples TRBV20-1 to TRBJ2-1, with 11 bases lining up with TRBD2. CDR1 is DFQATT and CDR2 is SNEGSKA in the germline V gene (reference sequence). J was trimmed by 8 bases and V by 3 bases; bases with no gene match: 9. This CDR3 contains 15 residues. The CDR3 DNA sequence: TGCAGTGCTAGTTCACTAGCGGGGGCCCGGCATGAGCAGTTCTTC. Its translation is CSASSLAGARHEQFF.

The CDR3 sequence: CASTRDRSRAQHF. DNA of the CDR3: TGTGCCAGCACTCGAGACCGCAGCCGGGCCCAGCATTTT. V and J are TRBV12-3 or TRBV12-4 and TRBJ1-5; D gene uncertain. This CDR3 comprises 13 residues. The V gene lost 7 bases and the J gene lost 11 bases, with 18 bases spanning the gap.

This clone was counted once. The V and J genes are TRBV7-9 and TRBJ2-2; 8 bases fit TRBD2. CDR1 is SEHNR, CDR2 FQNEAQ, per germline (reference sequence). The CDR3 is 15 amino acids. Trimming removed 8 bases from V and 3 bases from J; junction bases left unmatched: 8. CDR3 nucleotides: TGTGCCAGCCGCCGGGGGGGCGGTGACACCGGGGAGCTGTTTTTT. Its protein product is CASRRGGGDTGELFF.

Notes on this clone: Other DNA variants within this sample encode the same CDR3. This CDR3 is CASSFSGSYNEQFF. The DNA for the CDR3 is TGTGCCAGCAGCTTCTCCGGTTCCTACAATGAGCAGTTCTTC. The V gene is TRBV7-2, the J gene TRBJ2-1; D gene uncertain. CDR3 length: 14 amino acids. V gave up 3 bases and J gave up 1 base, with 7 bases separating them. The germline V gene has CDR1 SGHTA and CDR2 FQGNSA. Using reference TRBV7-2 and TRBJ2-1 for the parts outside the CDR3, the full variable domain is GAGVSQSPSNKVTEKGKDVELRCDPISGHTALYWYRQSLGQGLEFLIYFQGNSAPDKSGLPSDRFSAERTGGSVSTLTIQRTQQEDSAVYLCASSFSGSYNEQFFGPGTRLTVL.

The V gene is TRBV24-1, the J gene TRBJ2-1; no definite D call. From germline, CDR1 is KGHDR and CDR2 SFDVKD. Deletions cut 2 bases from V and 5 bases from J, with 6 bases between. CDR3 length: 13 residues. Here the CDR3 reads CATSDSTDNEQFF. The CDR3 DNA sequence: TGTGCCACCAGTGATTCTACTGACAATGAGCAGTTCTTC.

The gene calls are TRBV7-2 and TRBJ2-1, with D unclear. Trimming took off 1 base at V and 8 bases at J, with 3 bases between the two ends. The CDR3 is 11 residues long. Per the germline V gene, CDR1 is SGHTA and CDR2 is FQGNSA. DNA for the CDR3: TGTGCCAGCAGCTTAGATTATGAGCAGTTCTTC. As protein: CASSLDYEQFF.

The chain carries TRBV5-4 and TRBJ2-1; TRBD2 is a possible D gene (6 bases). The CDR3 sequence is 15 residues long. V was pared by 1 base and J by 7 bases, with 15 bases between. Germline-derived CDR1 and CDR2 are SGHNT and YYREEE (reference sequence). The CDR3 nucleotides are TGTGCCAGCAGCTTGTCCGCAGGCGGGGTGAATGAGCAGTTCTTC. Protein product: CASSLSAGGVNEQFF.

The chain recombines TRBV12-3 or TRBV12-4 with TRBJ2-1, with 8 bases that match TRBD1. V lost 2 bases to trimming and J lost 14 bases; unmatched junction nucleotides: 5. There are 12 residues in the CDR3. The CDR3 spells CASSLRQGREFF. CDR3 DNA sequence: TGTGCCAGCAGTTTACGACAGGGGCGGGAGTTCTTC.

The CDR3 spells CASRSNPDGGYTF. The CDR3 DNA reads as TGTGCCAGCAGATCTAATCCCGACGGTGGCTACACCTTC. The V gene is TRBV2, the J gene TRBJ1-2; D unclear. Per the germline V gene, CDR1 is SNHLY and CDR2 is FYNNEI. The V end was cut by 6 bases, the J end by 7 bases, with 15 bases between. This CDR3 contains 13 residues.

This chain joins TRBV27 and TRBJ2-7, with TRBD2 identical over 7 bases. The CDR3 runs 14 residues. Germline V lookup: CDR1 MNHEY, CDR2 SMNVEV (reference sequence). V lost 5 bases to trimming and J lost 1 base; unmatched junction nucleotides: 5. The CDR3: CASSGGTISYEQYF. The CDR3 DNA follows: TGTGCCAGCAGTGGGGGGACTATATCCTACGAGCAGTACTTC.

The rearrangement links TRBV28 to TRBJ2-1; perhaps TRBD2 as D (5 bases). The CDR3 totals 14 residues. Deletions cut 5 bases from V and 10 bases from J, with 18 bases between. Germline CDR1 reads MDHEN; CDR2 reads SYDVKM. Written as DNA, the CDR3 is TGTGCCAGCAGTCCGCCCCCGAGGGCCGGGGAGCAGTTCTTC. Its translation: CASSPPPRAGEQFF.

This chain links TRBV19 with TRBJ2-7; 7 nucleotides align to TRBD1. Germline lookup yields CDR1 LNHDA and CDR2 SQIVND (reference sequence). V was clipped by 4 bases and J by 3 bases; unmatched bases: 6. The CDR3 extends over 14 amino acids. The CDR3 region has the DNA TGTGCCAGTAGTAAAAGGGACAGAAACTACGAGCAGTACTTC. This encodes CASSKRDRNYEQYF. Looking up the rest from reference TRBV19 and TRBJ2-7 gives the full variable domain: DGGITQSPKYLFRKEGQNVTLSCEQNLNHDAMYWYRQDPGQGLRLIYYSQIVNDFQKGDIAEGYSVSREKKESFPLTVTSAQKNPTAFYLCASSKRDRNYEQYFGPGTRLTVT.

This clone was seen just once. This chain uses TRBV15 with TRBJ2-1, with 9 bases identical to TRBD1. The CDR3 covers 16 residues. Germline loops: CDR1 LNHNV, CDR2 YYDKDF (reference sequence). Trimming cost V 5 bases and J 6 bases; bases outside gene matches: 11. The CDR3 sequence: CATSQGQGFLGNEQFF. Here the CDR3 DNA reads TGTGCCACCAGCCAGGGACAGGGCTTTTTAGGCAATGAGCAGTTCTTC.

The chain joins TRBV13 to TRBJ2-5, with TRBD1 identical over 9 bases. Germline lookup yields CDR1 PRHDT and CDR2 FYEKMQ (reference sequence). The length of the CDR3 is 15 residues. V lost 5 bases and J lost 4; bases outside the gene matches: 8. The chain's CDR3 is CASSDGTGSRETQYF. CDR3 DNA: TGTGCCAGCAGCGACGGGACAGGGTCGCGAGAGACCCAGTACTTC.

The chain carries TRBV19 and TRBJ1-2, with a possible D match to TRBD1 (6 bases). The CDR3 runs to 14 residues. V was pared by 3 bases and J by 7 bases, with 15 bases between. Germline lookup yields CDR1 LNHDA and CDR2 SQIVND (reference sequence). CDR3 nucleotide sequence: TGTGCCAGTAGTATCAGGGGAAGGAGTGGTGGCTACACCTTC. Protein: CASSIRGRSGGYTF.

The V and J genes are TRBV6-5 and TRBJ1-2; D is unclear. This CDR3 is built from 14 residues. The V and J ends lost 4 bases and 0 bases respectively, with 9 bases between them. CDR1 and CDR2 (germline): MNHEY, SVGAGI. CDR3 region: CASSLSQANYGYTF. CDR3 coding DNA: TGTGCCAGCAGTTTATCCCAGGCTAACTATGGCTACACCTTC.

The V call is TRBV7-2, the J call TRBJ2-7; TRBD2 matches 11 bases. Germline assignment: CDR1 SGHTA and CDR2 FQGNSA. With V trimmed by 5 bases and J by 3 bases, 15 bases remained unmatched. The CDR3 sequence is 18 residues long. The DNA of the CDR3 is TGTGCCAGCAGCCTATGGACTAGCGGGTTCGGGTCGGACTACGAGCAGTACTTC. Its protein product is CASSLWTSGFGSDYEQYF.

The chain is built from TRBV6-2 or TRBV6-3 and TRBJ2-1; a possible D gene is TRBD2 (5 bases). The CDR3 sequence is 13 residues long. Trimming removed 5 bases from V and 7 bases from J, with 12 bases in between. The V gene's germline CDR1 is MNHEY and CDR2 SVGEGT. CDR3 residues: CASSPGLLNEQFF. CDR3 coding DNA: TGTGCCAGCAGTCCCGGACTGCTTAATGAGCAGTTCTTC.

The genes are TRBV7-2 and TRBJ2-5; D possibly corresponds to TRBD2 (5 bases). The CDR3 loop spans 15 amino acids. The V gene lost 1 base and the J gene lost 5 bases, with 14 bases spanning the gap. Germline CDR1 reads SGHTA; CDR2 reads FQGNSA. The CDR3 loop reads CASSLVRRVGETQYF. CDR3 DNA sequence: TGTGCCAGCAGCTTAGTTAGGCGGGTCGGGGAGACCCAGTACTTC.

This chain links TRBV5-4 with TRBJ2-5; 11 bases line up with TRBD2. Germline V gives CDR1 SGHNT, CDR2 YYREEE (reference sequence). This CDR3 has 17 amino acids. Trimming removed 3 bases from V and 5 bases from J; junction bases left unmatched: 12. Written as DNA, the CDR3 is TGTGCCAGCAGCTCCTTTAGCGGGAGGGCCTCTATGGAGACCCAGTACTTC. Translation: CASSSFSGRASMETQYF.